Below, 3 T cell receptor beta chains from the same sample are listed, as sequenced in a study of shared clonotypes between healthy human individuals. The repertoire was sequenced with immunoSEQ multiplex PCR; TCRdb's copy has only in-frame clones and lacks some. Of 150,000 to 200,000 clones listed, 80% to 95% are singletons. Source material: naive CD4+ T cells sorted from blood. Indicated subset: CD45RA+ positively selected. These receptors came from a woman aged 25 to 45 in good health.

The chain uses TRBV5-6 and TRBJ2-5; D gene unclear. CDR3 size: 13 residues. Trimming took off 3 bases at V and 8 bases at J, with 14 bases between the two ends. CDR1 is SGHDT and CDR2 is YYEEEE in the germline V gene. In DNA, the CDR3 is TGTGCCAGCAGCTCGATAGACCGGGCAACCCAGTACTTC. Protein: CASSSIDRATQYF.

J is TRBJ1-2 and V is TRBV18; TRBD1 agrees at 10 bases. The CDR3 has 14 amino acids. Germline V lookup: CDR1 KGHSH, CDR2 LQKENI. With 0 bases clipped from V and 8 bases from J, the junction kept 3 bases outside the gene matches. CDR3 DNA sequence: TGTGCCAGCTCACCACCCGACAGGGGGCCGGGCTACACCTTC. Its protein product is CASSPPDRGPGYTF. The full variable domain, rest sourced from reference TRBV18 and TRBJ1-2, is NAGVMQNPRHLVRRRGQEARLRCSPMKGHSHVYWYRQLPEEGLKFMVYLQKENIIDESGMPKERFSAEFPKEGPSILRIQQVVRGDSAAYFCASSPPDRGPGYTFGSGTRLTVV.

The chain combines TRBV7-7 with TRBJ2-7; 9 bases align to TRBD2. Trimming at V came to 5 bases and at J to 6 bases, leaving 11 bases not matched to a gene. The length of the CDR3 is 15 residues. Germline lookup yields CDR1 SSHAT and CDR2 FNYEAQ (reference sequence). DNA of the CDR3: TGTGCCAGCAGCCCCCTCGGGCGGGAGGGCGTCGAGCAGTACTTC. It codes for CASSPLGREGVEQYF. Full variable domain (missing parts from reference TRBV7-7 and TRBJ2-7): GAGVSQSPRYKVTKRGQDVTLRCDPISSHATLYWYQQALGQGPEFLTYFNYEAQPDKSGLPSDRFSAERPEGSISTLTIQRTEQRDSAMYRCASSPLGREGVEQYFGPGTRLTVT.